This TCR beta chain was recorded in a study of shared clonotypes between healthy human individuals. Study-level results: Naive subsets, compared against memory subsets, generally had larger estimated richness values. Sorted-subset sequencing was shown by rarefaction to be incomplete despite large depth.

About this clone itself: Antigen: not known.

V shed 2 bases and J 5 bases; nucleotides not matched to a gene: 7. Germline V lookup: CDR1 LNHDA, CDR2 SQIVND (reference sequence). The CDR3 is 15 amino acids. Profiling relied on immunoSEQ multiplex PCR, and the TCRdb table lists in-frame clones only, not all of them. The sample has about 1 million clones; around 75% are singletons. The source is a man younger than 30 in good health. This chain joins TRBV19 and TRBJ2-7; 9 bases are a match to TRBD1. The sample comprised memory CD4+ T cells sorted from blood. Stated subset: CD45RA-negative fraction. In DNA form, the CDR3 reads TGTGCCAGTAGTATATTGGGACAGGGAAGGAACGAGCAGTACTTC. Protein product: CASSILGQGRNEQYF.